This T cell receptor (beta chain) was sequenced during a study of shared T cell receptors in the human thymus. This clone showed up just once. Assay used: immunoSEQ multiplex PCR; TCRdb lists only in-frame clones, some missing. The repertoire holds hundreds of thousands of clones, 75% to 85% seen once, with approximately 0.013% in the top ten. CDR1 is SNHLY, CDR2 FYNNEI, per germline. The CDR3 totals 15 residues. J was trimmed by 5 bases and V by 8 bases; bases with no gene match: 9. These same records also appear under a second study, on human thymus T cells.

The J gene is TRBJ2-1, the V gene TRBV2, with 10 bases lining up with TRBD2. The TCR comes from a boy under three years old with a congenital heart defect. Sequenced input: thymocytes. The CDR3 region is CASGHGTSENNEQFF. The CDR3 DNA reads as TGTGCCAGCGGCCACGGGACTAGCGAGAACAATGAGCAGTTCTTC.